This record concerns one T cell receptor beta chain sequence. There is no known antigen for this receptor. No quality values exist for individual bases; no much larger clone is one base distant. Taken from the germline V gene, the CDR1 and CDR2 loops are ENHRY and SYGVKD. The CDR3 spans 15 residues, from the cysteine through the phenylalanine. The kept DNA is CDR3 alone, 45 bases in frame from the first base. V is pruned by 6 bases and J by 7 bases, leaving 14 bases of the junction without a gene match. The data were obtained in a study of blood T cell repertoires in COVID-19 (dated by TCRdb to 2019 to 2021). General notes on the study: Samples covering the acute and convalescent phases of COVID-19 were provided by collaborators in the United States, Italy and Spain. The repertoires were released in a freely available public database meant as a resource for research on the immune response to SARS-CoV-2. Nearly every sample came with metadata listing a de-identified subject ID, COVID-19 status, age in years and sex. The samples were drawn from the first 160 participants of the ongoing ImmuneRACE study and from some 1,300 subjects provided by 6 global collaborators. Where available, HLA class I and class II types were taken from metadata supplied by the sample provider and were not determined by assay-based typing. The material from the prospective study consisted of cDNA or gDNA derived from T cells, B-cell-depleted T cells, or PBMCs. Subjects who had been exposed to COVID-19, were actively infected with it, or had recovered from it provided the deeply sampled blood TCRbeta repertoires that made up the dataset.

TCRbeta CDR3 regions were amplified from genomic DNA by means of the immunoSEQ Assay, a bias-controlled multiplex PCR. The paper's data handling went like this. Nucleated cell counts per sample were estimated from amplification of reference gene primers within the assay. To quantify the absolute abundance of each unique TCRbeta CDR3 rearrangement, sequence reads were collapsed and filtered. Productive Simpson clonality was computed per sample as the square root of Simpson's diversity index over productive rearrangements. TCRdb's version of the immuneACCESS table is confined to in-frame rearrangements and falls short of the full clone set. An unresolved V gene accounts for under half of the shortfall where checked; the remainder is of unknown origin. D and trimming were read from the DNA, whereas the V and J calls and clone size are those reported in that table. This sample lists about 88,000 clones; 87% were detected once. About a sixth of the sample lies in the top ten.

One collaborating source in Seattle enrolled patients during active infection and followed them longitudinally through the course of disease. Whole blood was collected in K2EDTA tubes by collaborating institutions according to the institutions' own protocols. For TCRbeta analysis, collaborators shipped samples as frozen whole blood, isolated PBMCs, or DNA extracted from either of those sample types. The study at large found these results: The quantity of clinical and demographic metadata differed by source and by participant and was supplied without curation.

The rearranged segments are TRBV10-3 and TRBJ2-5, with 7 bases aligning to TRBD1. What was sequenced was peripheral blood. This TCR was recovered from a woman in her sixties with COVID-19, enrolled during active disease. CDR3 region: CAISNRDSPPGTQYF. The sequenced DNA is TGTGCCATCAGCAACCGGGACAGCCCTCCAGGGACCCAGTACTTC.